The T cell receptor beta chain described here comes from a study of CD8+CD57+ T cells in acquired aplastic anemia. Template material for TCR beta VDJ and CDR3 profiling consisted of genomic DNA. TCRdb ran MiXCR on the reads and lists one entry per CDR3 protein. The table has about 160,000 distinct CDR3 sequences, roughly 48% seen once; the top ten hold 2.5% to 3%. Whole-study results and caveats: Common to patients and controls were roughly 30 CD8+ CDR3 sequences.

This CDR3 region has 19 residues. With V trimmed by 5 bases and J by 10 bases, 25 bases remained unmatched. Germline loops: CDR1 DFQATT, CDR2 SNEGSKA (reference sequence). As concerns this clonotype: Antigen specificity is unknown.

Sequencing involved patients with CD8+CD57+ cell expansion previously shown by flow cytometry. This receptor was taken from a human donor with aplastic anemia. The sample comprised sorted CD4+, CD8+, or CD8+CD57+ T cells (not recorded which) from PBMCs. This rearrangement joins TRBV20-1 to TRBJ2-1, with TRBD2 identical over 11 bases. The CDR3 DNA sequence: TGCAGTGCTGGCGGTGTGGACAGTTTAGCGGGAGGGCCCTTCGGAGAGCAGTTCTTC. Translation gives CSAGGVDSLAGGPFGEQFF.